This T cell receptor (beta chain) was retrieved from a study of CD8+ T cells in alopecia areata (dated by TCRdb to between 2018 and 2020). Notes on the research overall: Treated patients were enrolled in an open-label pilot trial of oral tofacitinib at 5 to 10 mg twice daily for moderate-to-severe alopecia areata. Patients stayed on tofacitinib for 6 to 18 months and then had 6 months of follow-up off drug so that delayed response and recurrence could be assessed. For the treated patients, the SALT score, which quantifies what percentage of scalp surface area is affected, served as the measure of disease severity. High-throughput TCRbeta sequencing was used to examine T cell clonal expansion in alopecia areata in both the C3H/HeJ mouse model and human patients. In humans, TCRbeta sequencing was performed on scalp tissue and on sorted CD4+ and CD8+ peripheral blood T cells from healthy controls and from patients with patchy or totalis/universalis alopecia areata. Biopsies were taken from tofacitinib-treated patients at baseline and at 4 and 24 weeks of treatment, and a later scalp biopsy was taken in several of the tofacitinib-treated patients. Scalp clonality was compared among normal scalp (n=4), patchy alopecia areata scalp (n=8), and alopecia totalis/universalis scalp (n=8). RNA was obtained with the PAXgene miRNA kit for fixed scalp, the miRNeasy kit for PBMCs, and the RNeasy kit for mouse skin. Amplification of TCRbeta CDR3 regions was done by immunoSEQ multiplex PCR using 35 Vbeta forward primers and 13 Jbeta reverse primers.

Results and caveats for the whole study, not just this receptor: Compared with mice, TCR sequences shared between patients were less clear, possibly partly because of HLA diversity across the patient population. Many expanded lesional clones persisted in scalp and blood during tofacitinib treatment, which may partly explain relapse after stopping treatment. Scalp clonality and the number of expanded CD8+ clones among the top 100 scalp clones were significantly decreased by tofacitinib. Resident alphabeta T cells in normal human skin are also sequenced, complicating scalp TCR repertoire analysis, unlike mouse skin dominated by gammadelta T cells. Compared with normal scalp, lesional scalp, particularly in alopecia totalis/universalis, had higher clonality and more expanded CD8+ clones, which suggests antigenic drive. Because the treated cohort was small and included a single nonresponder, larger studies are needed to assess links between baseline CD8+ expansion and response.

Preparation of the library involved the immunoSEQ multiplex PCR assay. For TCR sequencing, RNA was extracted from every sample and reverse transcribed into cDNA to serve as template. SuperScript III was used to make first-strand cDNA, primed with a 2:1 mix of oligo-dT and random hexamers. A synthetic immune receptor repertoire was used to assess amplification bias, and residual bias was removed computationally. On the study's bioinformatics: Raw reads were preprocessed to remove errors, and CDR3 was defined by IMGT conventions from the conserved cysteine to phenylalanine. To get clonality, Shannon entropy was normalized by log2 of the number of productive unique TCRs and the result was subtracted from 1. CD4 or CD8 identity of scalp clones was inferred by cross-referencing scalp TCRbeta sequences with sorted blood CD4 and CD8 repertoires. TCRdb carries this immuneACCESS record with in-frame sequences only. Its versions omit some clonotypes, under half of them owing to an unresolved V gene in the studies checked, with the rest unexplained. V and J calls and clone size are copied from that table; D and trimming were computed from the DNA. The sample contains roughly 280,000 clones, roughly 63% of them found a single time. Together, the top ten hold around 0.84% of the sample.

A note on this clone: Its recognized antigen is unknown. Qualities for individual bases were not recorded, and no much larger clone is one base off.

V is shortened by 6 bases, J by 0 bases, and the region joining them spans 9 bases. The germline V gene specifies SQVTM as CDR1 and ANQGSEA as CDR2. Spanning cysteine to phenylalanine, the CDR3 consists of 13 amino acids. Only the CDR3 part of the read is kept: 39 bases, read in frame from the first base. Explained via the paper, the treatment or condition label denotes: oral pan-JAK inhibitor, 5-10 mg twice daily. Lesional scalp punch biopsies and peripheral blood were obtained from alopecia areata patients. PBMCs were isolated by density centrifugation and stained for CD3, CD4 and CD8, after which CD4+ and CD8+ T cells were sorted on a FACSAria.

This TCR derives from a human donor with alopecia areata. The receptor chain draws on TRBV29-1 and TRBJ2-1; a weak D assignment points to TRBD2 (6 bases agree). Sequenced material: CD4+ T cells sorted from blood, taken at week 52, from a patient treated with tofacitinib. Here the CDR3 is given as CSVGSGSYNEQFF. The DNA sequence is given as TGCAGCGTCGGTAGCGGCTCCTACAATGAGCAGTTCTTC.